Following are 28 T cell receptor beta chains from one sample sequenced in a study of CD8+ T cells in alopecia areata. RNA, once extracted, was reverse transcribed into cDNA for use as the sequencing template. TCRdb's table, derived via immunoSEQ multiplex PCR, lists solely in-frame clones and lacks some. Of approximately 180,000 clones in the sample, approximately 59% were seen once. Sequenced material: CD4+ T cells sorted from blood, taken at week 0. These receptors originate from a human donor with alopecia areata.

The chain has TRBV5-1 and TRBJ1-2; 7 bases are a match to TRBD1. The trim removed 3 bases at V and 2 bases at J, leaving 4 bases unmatched. From germline, CDR1 is SGHRS and CDR2 YFSETQ. CDR3 length: 14 amino acids. The CDR3 DNA follows: TGCGCCAGCAGCTCCGGGACAGAAAACTATGGCTACACCTTC. Translation gives CASSSGTENYGYTF.

The J gene is TRBJ1-1, the V gene TRBV5-1, with unresolved D. The V end was cut by 1 base, the J end by 2 bases, with 9 bases between. The CDR3 totals 14 residues. From germline, CDR1 is SGHRS and CDR2 YFSETQ. Written as DNA, the CDR3 is TGCGCCAGCAGCTTGCTTTTGGATAACACTGAAGCTTTCTTT. Translating it yields CASSLLLDNTEAFF.

This clone was detected only a few times. Other DNA sequences within the sample encode an identical CDR3. The J gene is TRBJ1-1, the V gene TRBV30; D is possibly TRBD1 (5 bases). The V gene lost 3 bases and the J gene lost 1 base, with 12 bases spanning the gap. Germline CDR1 and CDR2: GTSNPN and SVGIG (reference sequence). The CDR3 is 14 residues long. CDR3 protein: CAWRAGTANTEAFF. DNA of the CDR3: TGTGCCTGGAGGGCCGGGACGGCGAACACTGAAGCTTTCTTT.

The genes are TRBV7-6 and TRBJ2-5, with D uncertain. With 7 bases removed from V and 0 bases from J, the gap between germline ends came to 12 bases. CDR1 and CDR2 from the germline V gene are SGHVS and FNYEAQ. The CDR3 covers 14 residues. CDR3 DNA sequence: TGTGCCAGCAACAAAGGCGGTCACCAAGAGACCCAGTACTTC. Translation: CASNKGGHQETQYF.

The V call is TRBV29-1, the J call TRBJ2-2; D uncertain. Germline CDR1 reads SQVTM; CDR2 reads ANQGSEA. The CDR3 consists of 13 residues. Deletions cut 2 bases from V and 5 bases from J, with 9 bases between. The CDR3 nucleotides are TGCAGCGTTGAACCAATGGGTACCGGGGAGCTGTTTTTT. Its protein product is CSVEPMGTGELFF.

The gene calls are TRBV29-1 and TRBJ2-7; the D is unclear. CDR3 length: 13 residues. The germline gives CDR1 SQVTM, CDR2 ANQGSEA. The germline V and J ends were trimmed by 4 bases and 3 bases, with 13 bases remaining between them. The CDR3 nucleotides are TGCAGCGTTGGACGAGAACCCGGCTACGAGCAGTACTTC. Its translation is CSVGREPGYEQYF.

This clone has a single count. In DNA, the CDR3 is TGCAGCGTTGTCCAGGCGGGAAGATATGGCTACACCTTC. It translates to CSVVQAGRYGYTF. The chain has TRBV29-1 and TRBJ1-2; D is unclear. Deletions cut 4 bases from V and 5 bases from J, with 14 bases between. The germline V gene has CDR1 SQVTM and CDR2 ANQGSEA. This CDR3 comprises 13 residues.

The chain has TRBV30 and TRBJ2-1; 9 bases are shared with TRBD2. The junction had 3 bases not matched to a gene; V was cut back by 2 bases and J by 10 bases. Germline V gene sequence: CDR1 GTSNPN, CDR2 SVGIG (reference sequence). The CDR3 runs 12 residues. The chain's CDR3 is CAWSPLAGEQFF. CDR3 bases: TGTGCCTGGAGTCCCCTAGCGGGGGAGCAGTTCTTC.

CDR3 residues: CASSYPGGETQYF. The DNA for the CDR3 is TGTGCCAGCAGTTACCCGGGTGGGGAGACCCAGTACTTC. V and J are TRBV6-5 and TRBJ2-5; D remains ambiguous. This CDR3 is built from 13 residues. Germline V lookup: CDR1 MNHEY, CDR2 SVGAGI. Trimming removed 2 bases at V and 5 bases at J, with 9 bases between.

Only a few counts were recorded for this clone. This chain links TRBV29-1 with TRBJ2-1; D might be TRBD1 (5 bases). There are 14 residues in the CDR3. V lost 2 bases and J 3 bases, leaving 11 bases between the germline ends. Germline V gene sequence: CDR1 SQVTM, CDR2 ANQGSEA. This CDR3 reads CSVERQGYYNEQFF. CDR3 coding DNA: TGCAGCGTTGAACGGCAGGGCTACTACAATGAGCAGTTCTTC.

This clone was seen only a few times. The rearrangement links TRBV12-5 to TRBJ1-5; 8 bases match TRBD1. Germline V gene sequence: CDR1 LGHNT, CDR2 FRNRAP. The CDR3 totals 14 residues. The ends lost 5 bases at V and 6 bases at J; junction bases unmatched: 6. CDR3 sequence: CASGPGQGFQPQHF. As DNA, the CDR3 is TGTGCTAGTGGTCCAGGACAGGGTTTTCAGCCCCAGCATTTT.

This sequence joins TRBV10-3 and TRBJ2-5; 9 nucleotides agree with TRBD1. This CDR3 has 15 residues. The J segment lost 5 bases and the V segment lost 3 bases, leaving 7 bases of the junction unmatched. Germline V gives CDR1 ENHRY, CDR2 SYGVKD. This CDR3 reads CAISEQGAIRETQYF. As DNA, the CDR3 is TGTGCCATCAGTGAACAGGGGGCGATTCGGGAGACCCAGTACTTC.

This clone has just a few counts. V and J are TRBV29-1 and TRBJ2-7; the D is unclear. Germline values: CDR1 SQVTM, CDR2 ANQGSEA. There are 11 residues in the CDR3. The V end was cut by 5 bases, the J end by 6 bases, with 11 bases between. The CDR3 loop reads CSVRVGREQYF. The CDR3, as DNA: TGCAGCGTTCGTGTTGGGCGCGAGCAGTACTTC.

This chain joins TRBV25-1 and TRBJ2-7; weak D call: TRBD2 (6 bases). The CDR3 runs to 13 residues. Germline loops: CDR1 MGHDK, CDR2 SYGVNS. Trimming shortened V by 6 bases and J by 2 bases, and 11 bases separated the two germline ends. DNA for the CDR3: TGTGCCAGCAGCTTCGCGGGGACCTACGAGCAGTACTTC. Residues: CASSFAGTYEQYF.

This chain links TRBV4-1 with TRBJ2-5; 7 bases fit TRBD1. The CDR3 has 16 amino acids. J gave up 7 bases and V 4 bases, and 15 bases lay outside the gene matches. Germline assignment: CDR1 MGHRA and CDR2 YSYEKL. The CDR3 coding sequence is TGCGCCAGCAGCCCGACGACAGGGTGGGCTCGAGGGACCCAGTACTTC. Its translation: CASSPTTGWARGTQYF.

This clone has a single count. The V call is TRBV4-1, the J call TRBJ2-1; 11 positions match TRBD2. There are 20 residues in the CDR3. Germline V lookup: CDR1 MGHRA, CDR2 YSYEKL. V shed 1 base, J shed 5 bases, and the junction held 16 bases outside the gene matches. The CDR3 loop reads CASSQGPPRGSGGADNEQFF. The CDR3 DNA is TGCGCCAGCAGCCAAGGCCCCCCCCGGGGTAGCGGGGGGGCGGACAATGAGCAGTTCTTC.

The chain has TRBV5-6 and TRBJ1-2, with 7 bases matching TRBD1. CDR1 and CDR2 from the germline V gene are SGHDT and YYEEEE. The CDR3 is made up of 14 amino acids. The V and J ends lost 4 bases and 2 bases, in that order; junction bases with no gene match: 5. The CDR3 sequence is CASSRGTDNYGYTF. For the CDR3, the DNA is TGTGCCAGCAGCCGGGGGACAGACAACTATGGCTACACCTTC.

V gene TRBV30 combines with J gene TRBJ2-5; D is possibly TRBD2 (6 bases). The V and J ends lost 0 bases and 2 bases respectively, with 13 bases between them. This CDR3 comprises 15 residues. Germline-derived CDR1 and CDR2 are GTSNPN and SVGIG (reference sequence). In DNA, the CDR3 is TGTGCCTGGAGTGTTGCTCGGGGGTGGCAAGAGACCCAGTACTTC. Translation: CAWSVARGWQETQYF.

The chain joins TRBV5-1 to TRBJ2-7; 9 bases are shared with TRBD2. V shed 5 bases and J 0 bases; nucleotides not matched to a gene: 6. The CDR3 consists of 15 residues. The germline gives CDR1 SGHRS, CDR2 YFSETQ. CDR3 loop: CASRRTSVSSYEQYF. The DNA for the CDR3 is TGCGCCAGCAGACGGACTAGCGTGAGCTCCTACGAGCAGTACTTC.

The V and J genes are TRBV7-2 and TRBJ1-6; perhaps TRBD1 as D (5 bases). This CDR3 has 12 residues. V was clipped by 4 bases and J by 10 bases, with 8 bases between them. Germline loops: CDR1 SGHTA, CDR2 FQGNSA. The DNA of the CDR3 is TGTGCCAGCAGCTGGGGGGGGTCACCCCTCCACTTT. This codes for CASSWGGSPLHF.

This clone was found a few times. The chain links TRBV18 to TRBJ2-3, with a weak D call TRBD1 (6 bases). This CDR3 region has 14 residues. The V gene's germline CDR1 is KGHSH and CDR2 LQKENI. The V end was cut by 6 bases, the J end by 0 bases, with 10 bases between. The CDR3 reads CASSTGLSTDTQYF. CDR3 bases: TGTGCCAGCTCGACAGGACTCAGCACAGATACGCAGTATTTT.

This chain joins TRBV5-1 and TRBJ2-2; 7 bases agree with TRBD1. The CDR3 is 14 amino acids. Germline CDR1 reads SGHRS; CDR2 reads YFSETQ. The V segment lost 6 bases and the J segment 5 bases; nucleotides outside the gene matches: 7. In DNA, the CDR3 is TGCGCCAGCAACCCGGGACAGAAGACCGGGGAGCTGTTTTTT. It yields the protein CASNPGQKTGELFF.

The chain links TRBV7-9 to TRBJ1-2; D is uncertain. Per the germline V gene, CDR1 is SEHNR and CDR2 is FQNEAQ (reference sequence). Trimming removed 5 bases from V and 8 bases from J, with 9 bases in between. This CDR3 contains 11 residues. CDR3: CASSPGWGYTF. CDR3 DNA: TGTGCCAGCAGCCCCGGTTGGGGCTACACCTTC.

This clone was seen a few times. The CDR3 loop is CASSPGGGLGTEAFF. For the CDR3, the DNA is TGCGCCAGCAGCCCAGGCGGGGGGCTGGGGACTGAAGCTTTCTTT. The chain employs TRBV5-1 and TRBJ1-1; D possibly corresponds to TRBD1 (6 bases). Germline V gene lookup returns CDR1 SGHRS and CDR2 YFSETQ. V dropped 4 bases and J dropped 5 bases, with 18 bases sitting between them. This CDR3 contains 15 residues.

This clone was detected only a few times. V gene TRBV5-8 combines with J gene TRBJ1-2; D unresolved. The germline V gene encodes CDR1 SGHTS and CDR2 YDEGEE. Trimming shortened V by 4 bases and J by 1 base, and 8 bases separated the two germline ends. The CDR3 has 13 amino acids. CDR3 residues: CASSGRVNYGYTF. CDR3 DNA: TGTGCCAGCAGCGGCAGAGTTAACTATGGCTACACCTTC.

In this sample, this clone turned up a few times. This chain connects TRBV29-1 to TRBJ1-1, with D unclear. V shed 3 bases and J shed 11 bases, with 13 bases lying between them. Germline lookup yields CDR1 SQVTM and CDR2 ANQGSEA. The CDR3 runs to 11 residues. This CDR3 is CSVDLGVTAFF. The CDR3 DNA reads as TGCAGCGTTGACCTGGGTGTGACGGCTTTCTTT.

This sequence joins TRBV29-1 and TRBJ2-3, with D possibly being TRBD1 (6 bases). The CDR3 is 13 amino acids. With 1 base removed from V and 3 bases from J, the gap between germline ends came to 8 bases. Per germline, CDR1 SQVTM and CDR2 ANQGSEA. Written as DNA, the CDR3 is TGCAGCGTTGAAGGGGGGCCGACAGATACGCAGTATTTT. It translates to CSVEGGPTDTQYF.

This clone was observed a single time. J is TRBJ2-5 and V is TRBV7-8; D unclear. Germline-derived CDR1 and CDR2 are SGHVS and FQNEAQ. The CDR3 sequence is 14 residues long. Between the trimmed V and J ends, which lost 1 base and 3 bases, there was a span of 9 bases. The CDR3 coding sequence is TGTGCCAGCAGCTTAGATCTCCAGAAAGAGACCCAGTACTTC. Its translation: CASSLDLQKETQYF.